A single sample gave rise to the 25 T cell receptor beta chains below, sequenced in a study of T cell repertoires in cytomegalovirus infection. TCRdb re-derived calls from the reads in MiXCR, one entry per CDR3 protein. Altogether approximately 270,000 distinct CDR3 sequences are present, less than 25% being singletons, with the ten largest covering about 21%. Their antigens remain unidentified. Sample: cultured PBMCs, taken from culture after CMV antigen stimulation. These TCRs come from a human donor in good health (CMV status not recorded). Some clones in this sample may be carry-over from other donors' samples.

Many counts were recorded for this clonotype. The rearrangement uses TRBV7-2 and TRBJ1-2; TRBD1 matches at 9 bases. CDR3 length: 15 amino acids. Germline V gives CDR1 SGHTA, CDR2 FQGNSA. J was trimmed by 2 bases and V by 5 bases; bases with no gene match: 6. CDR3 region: CASSGGTGMNYGYTF. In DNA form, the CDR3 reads TGTGCCAGCAGCGGTGGGACAGGGATGAACTATGGCTACACCTTC.

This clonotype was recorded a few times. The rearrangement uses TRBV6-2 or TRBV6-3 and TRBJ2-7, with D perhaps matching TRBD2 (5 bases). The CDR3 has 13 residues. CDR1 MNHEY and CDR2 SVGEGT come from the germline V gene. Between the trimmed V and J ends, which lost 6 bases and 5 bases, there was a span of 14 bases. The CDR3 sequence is CASSRSPGDEQYV. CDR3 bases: TGTGCCAGCAGCCGGTCTCCCGGGGACGAGCAGTACGTC.

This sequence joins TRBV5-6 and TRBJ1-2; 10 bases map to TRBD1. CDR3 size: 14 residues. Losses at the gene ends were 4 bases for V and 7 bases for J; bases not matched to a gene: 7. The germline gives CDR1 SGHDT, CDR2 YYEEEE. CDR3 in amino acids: CASSAGQGMGGYTF. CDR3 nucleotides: TGTGCCAGCAGCGCGGGACAGGGGATGGGTGGCTACACCTTC.

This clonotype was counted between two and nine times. The CDR3 region is CASSLEVAVNIQYF. DNA for the CDR3: TGTGCCAGCAGCTTAGAGGTAGCGGTAAACATTCAGTACTTC. V and J are TRBV7-2 and TRBJ2-4, with D possibly matching TRBD2 (6 bases). Trimming removed 1 base at V and 6 bases at J, with 10 bases between. Germline assignment: CDR1 SGHTA and CDR2 FQGNSA. The CDR3 spans 14 residues.

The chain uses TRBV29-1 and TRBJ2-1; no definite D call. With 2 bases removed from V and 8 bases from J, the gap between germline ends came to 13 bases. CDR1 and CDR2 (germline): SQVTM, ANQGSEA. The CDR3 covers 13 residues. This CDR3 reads CSVEKDTPYEQFF. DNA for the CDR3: TGCAGCGTTGAAAAAGATACTCCATATGAGCAGTTCTTC.

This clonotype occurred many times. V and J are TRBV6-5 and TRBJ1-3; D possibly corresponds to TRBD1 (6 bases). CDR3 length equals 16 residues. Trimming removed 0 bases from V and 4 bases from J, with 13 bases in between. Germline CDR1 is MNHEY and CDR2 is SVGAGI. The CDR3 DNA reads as TGTGCCAGCAGTTACTCCCCCGCAGGGGTCGGAAACACCATATATTTT. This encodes CASSYSPAGVGNTIYF.

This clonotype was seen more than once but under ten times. CDR3 protein: CASRGGPYQETQYF. The CDR3, as DNA: TGCGCCAGCAGGGGAGGGCCGTACCAAGAGACCCAGTACTTC. This sequence joins TRBV4-1 and TRBJ2-5, with TRBD2 matching over 7 bases. The length of the CDR3 is 14 residues. J gave up 0 bases and V 6 bases, and 4 bases lay outside the gene matches. In germline, CDR1 is MGHRA, CDR2 YSYEKL.

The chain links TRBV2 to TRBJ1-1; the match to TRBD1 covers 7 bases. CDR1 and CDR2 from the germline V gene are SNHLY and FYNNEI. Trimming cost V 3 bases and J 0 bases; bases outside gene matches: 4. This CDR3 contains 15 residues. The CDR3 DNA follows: TGTGCCAGCAGTGAGAGGACAGGCGTGAACACTGAAGCTTTCTTT. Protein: CASSERTGVNTEAFF.

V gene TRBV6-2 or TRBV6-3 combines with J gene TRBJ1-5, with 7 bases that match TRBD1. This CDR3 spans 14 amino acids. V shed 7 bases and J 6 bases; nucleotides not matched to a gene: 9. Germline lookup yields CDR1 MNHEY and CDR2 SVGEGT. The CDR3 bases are TGTGCCAGCAACAAGGACAGGAGGGGTCAGCCCCAGCATTTT. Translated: CASNKDRRGQPQHF.

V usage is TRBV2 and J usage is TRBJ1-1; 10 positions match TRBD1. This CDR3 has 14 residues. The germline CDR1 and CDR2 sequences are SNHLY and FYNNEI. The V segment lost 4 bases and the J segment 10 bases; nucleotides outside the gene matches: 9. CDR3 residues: CASSGQGAGEGAFF. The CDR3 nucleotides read TGTGCCAGCAGTGGACAGGGGGCTGGAGAGGGAGCTTTCTTT.

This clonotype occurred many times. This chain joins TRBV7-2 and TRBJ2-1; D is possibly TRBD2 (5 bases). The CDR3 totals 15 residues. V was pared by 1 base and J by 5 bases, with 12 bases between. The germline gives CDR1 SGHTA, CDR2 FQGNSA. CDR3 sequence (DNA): TGTGCCAGCAGCTTAGGTGGGAGTAGGAACAATGAGCAGTTCTTC. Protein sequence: CASSLGGSRNNEQFF.

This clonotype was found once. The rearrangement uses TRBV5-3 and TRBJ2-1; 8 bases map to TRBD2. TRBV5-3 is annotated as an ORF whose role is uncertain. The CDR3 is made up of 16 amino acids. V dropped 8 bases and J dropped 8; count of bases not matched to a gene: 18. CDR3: CASSVPGERGFDEQFF. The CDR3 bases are TGTGCCAGCAGCGTACCCGGGGAGCGGGGGTTTGATGAGCAGTTCTTC.

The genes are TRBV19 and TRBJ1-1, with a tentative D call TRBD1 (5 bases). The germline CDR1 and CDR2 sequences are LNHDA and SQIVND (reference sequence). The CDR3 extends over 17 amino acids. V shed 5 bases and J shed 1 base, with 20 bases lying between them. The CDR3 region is CASSPIAEGGGNTEAFF. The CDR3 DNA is TGTGCCAGTAGTCCAATAGCAGAGGGTGGGGGGAACACTGAAGCTTTCTTT.

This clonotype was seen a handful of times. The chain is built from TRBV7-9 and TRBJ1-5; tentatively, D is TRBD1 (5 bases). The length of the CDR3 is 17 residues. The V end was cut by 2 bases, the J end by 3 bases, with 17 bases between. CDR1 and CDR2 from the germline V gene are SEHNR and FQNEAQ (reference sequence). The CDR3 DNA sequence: TGTGCCAGCAGCTTACTTTTACAGGACACCGACAATCAGCCCCAGCATTTT. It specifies CASSLLLQDTDNQPQHF.

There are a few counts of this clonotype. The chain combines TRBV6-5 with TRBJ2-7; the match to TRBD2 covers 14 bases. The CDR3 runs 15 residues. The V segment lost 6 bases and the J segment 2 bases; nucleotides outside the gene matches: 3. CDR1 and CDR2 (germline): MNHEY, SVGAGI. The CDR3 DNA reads TGTGCCAGCAGCAGACTAGCGGGAGGGCCCTACGAGCAGTACTTC. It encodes CASSRLAGGPYEQYF.

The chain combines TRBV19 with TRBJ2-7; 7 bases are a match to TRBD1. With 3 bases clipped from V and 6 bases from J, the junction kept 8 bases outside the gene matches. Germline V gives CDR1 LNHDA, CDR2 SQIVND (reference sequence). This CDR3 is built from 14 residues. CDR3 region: CASSMQGVYGEQYF. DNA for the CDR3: TGTGCCAGTAGTATGCAGGGGGTGTACGGCGAGCAGTACTTC.

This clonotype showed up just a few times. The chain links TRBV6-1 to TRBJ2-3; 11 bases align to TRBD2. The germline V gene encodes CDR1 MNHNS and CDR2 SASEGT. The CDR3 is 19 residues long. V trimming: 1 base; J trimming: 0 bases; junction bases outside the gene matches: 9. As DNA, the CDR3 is TGTGCCAGCAGTGAAGTTAGCACTAGCGGGGGATCTAGCACAGATACGCAGTATTTT. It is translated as CASSEVSTSGGSSTDTQYF.

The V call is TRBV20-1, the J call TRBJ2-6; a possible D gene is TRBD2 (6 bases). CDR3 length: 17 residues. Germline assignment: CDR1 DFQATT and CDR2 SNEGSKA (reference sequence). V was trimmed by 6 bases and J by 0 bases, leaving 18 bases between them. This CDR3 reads CSAAGTSNPSGANVLTF. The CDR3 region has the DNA TGCAGTGCGGCCGGGACTTCGAATCCCTCTGGGGCCAACGTCCTGACTTTC.

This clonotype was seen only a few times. CDR3 in DNA: TGTGCCAGCAGCTTAGATGGCACTAGCGGGAGGGCCGGTGAGCAGTTCTTC. Its protein is CASSLDGTSGRAGEQFF. The chain links TRBV7-3 to TRBJ2-1; TRBD2 matches at 13 bases. CDR1 and CDR2 from the germline V gene are SGHTA and FQGTGA. This CDR3 is built from 17 residues. Unmatched junction bases numbered 10, after V lost 2 bases and J lost 9 bases.

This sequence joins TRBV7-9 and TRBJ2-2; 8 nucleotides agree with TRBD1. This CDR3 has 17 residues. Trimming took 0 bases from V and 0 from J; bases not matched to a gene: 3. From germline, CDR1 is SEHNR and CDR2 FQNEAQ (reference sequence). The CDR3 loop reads CASSLALQGANTGELFF. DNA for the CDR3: TGTGCCAGCAGCTTAGCGCTACAGGGGGCGAACACCGGGGAGCTGTTTTTT.

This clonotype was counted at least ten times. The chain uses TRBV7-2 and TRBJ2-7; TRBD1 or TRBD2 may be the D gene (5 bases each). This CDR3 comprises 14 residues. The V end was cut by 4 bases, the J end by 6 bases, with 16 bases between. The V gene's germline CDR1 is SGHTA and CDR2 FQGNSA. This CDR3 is CASSSGPTPGEQYV. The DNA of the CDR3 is TGTGCCAGCAGCTCGGGACCCACGCCGGGCGAGCAGTACGTC.

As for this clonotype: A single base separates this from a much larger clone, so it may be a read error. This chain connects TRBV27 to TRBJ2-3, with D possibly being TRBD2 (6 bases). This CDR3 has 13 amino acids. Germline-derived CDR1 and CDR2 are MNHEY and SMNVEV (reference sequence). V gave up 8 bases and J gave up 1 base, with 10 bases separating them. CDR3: CASHLAGTDTQYF. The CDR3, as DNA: TGTGCCAGCCATTTAGCGGGCACAGATACGCAGTATTTT.

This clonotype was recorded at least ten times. The CDR3 region has the DNA TGTGCCAGCAGAACAGGTCCAACTAATGAAAAACTGTTTTTT. Its translation: CASRTGPTNEKLFF. J is TRBJ1-4 and V is TRBV12-3 or TRBV12-4; possibly TRBD1 for D (5 bases). This CDR3 is built from 14 residues. The V end lost 6 bases, the J end lost 0 bases, and 8 bases lay between the germline ends.

The CDR3 here is CASSFITRPEAFF. DNA of the CDR3: TGTGCCAGCAGCTTTATCACCCGTCCAGAAGCTTTCTTT. This chain links TRBV11-2 with TRBJ1-1; D call uncertain. V lost 3 bases and J 8 bases, leaving 13 bases between the germline ends. The CDR3 runs 13 residues. CDR1 and CDR2 (germline): SGHAT, FQNNGV.

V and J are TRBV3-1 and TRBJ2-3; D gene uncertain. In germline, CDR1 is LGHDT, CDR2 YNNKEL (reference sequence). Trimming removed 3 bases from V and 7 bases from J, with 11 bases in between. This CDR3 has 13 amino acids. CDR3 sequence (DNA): TGTGCCAGCAGCCAGGATTTGGGTAATACGCAGTATTTT. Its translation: CASSQDLGNTQYF.